The 10 T cell receptor beta chains reported below all come from one sample, sequenced in a study of vaccination and CD4 T cells after COVID-19 (dated by TCRdb to the early 2020s). These receptors' targets are unknown. The library was prepared using PCR. Sequencer: Illumina iSeq 100. DNA from cultured CD4+ T cells underwent TCR sequencing with the Oncomine TCR Beta short-read assay at the Johns Hopkins FTIC core. TCRdb handled the public reads itself, with Q25 trimming in fastp and clone calling in MiXCR, and kept productive beta chains. Every CDR3 protein is listed once, alongside the most common genes and DNA of its rows. A total of tens of thousands of distinct CDR3 sequences appear in this sample, approximately 50% of them only once. The ten largest clones represent roughly 9% of the sample. According to the study, the label for this sample's treatment or condition signals: approximately nine-day PBMC culture with coronavirus spike peptide pools or control peptides (ViraFEST assay).

Sequences were obtained from CD4+ T cells from blood, cultured in vitro. These receptor sequences come from a human donor who had recovered from COVID-19.

The gene calls are TRBV11-2 and TRBJ2-2; the D is unclear. Germline V lookup: CDR1 SGHAT, CDR2 FQNNGV. CDR3 length: 15 amino acids. Trimming removed 5 bases from V and 3 bases from J, with 13 bases in between. DNA of the CDR3: TGTGCCAGCAGCGCCCGGGTCCCCGACACCGGGGAGCTGTTTTTT. Its translation: CASSARVPDTGELFF.

J is TRBJ2-3 and V is TRBV6-1; D is ambiguous. Trimming removed 6 bases at V and 6 bases at J, with 10 bases between. Germline V gene data show CDR1 as MNHNS and CDR2 as SASEGT. The CDR3 length is 12 residues. CDR3 in amino acids: CASSTRRDTQYF. The CDR3 bases are TGTGCCAGCAGCACCCGTAGGGATACGCAGTATTTT.

The V gene is TRBV27, the J gene TRBJ2-3; TRBD2 agrees at 11 bases. CDR3 length: 15 amino acids. V was pared by 6 bases and J by 1 base, with 3 bases of the junction left unmatched. Looked up from germline, CDR1 is MNHEY and CDR2 is SMNVEV (reference sequence). CDR3 bases: TGTGCCAGCAGCCCGGGACTAGCGGGCACAGATACGCAGTATTTT. Amino acids: CASSPGLAGTDTQYF.

The rearrangement uses TRBV2 and TRBJ2-3, with TRBD1 as a possible D gene (6 bases). Between the trimmed V and J ends, which lost 6 bases and 6 bases, there was a span of 19 bases. Germline CDR1 and CDR2: SNHLY and FYNNEI. The CDR3 has 15 amino acids. The CDR3 spells CASRDDRSSGDTQYF. The CDR3 DNA reads as TGTGCCAGCAGGGATGACAGGTCCTCGGGGGATACGCAGTATTTT.

The chain joins TRBV24-1 to TRBJ2-2; 10 nucleotides align to TRBD1. The CDR3 sequence is 15 residues long. Germline V CDR1 and CDR2: KGHDR, SFDVKD. Germline trimming cut 7 bases from V and 8 bases from J; bases unmatched to any gene: 9. Here the CDR3 reads CATSNPGQGSGELFF. The CDR3 DNA follows: TGTGCCACCAGCAATCCGGGACAGGGGTCTGGGGAGCTGTTTTTT.

V and J are TRBV28 and TRBJ2-7; either TRBD1 or TRBD2 may fit D (6 bases each). There are 16 residues in the CDR3. Germline lookup yields CDR1 MDHEN and CDR2 SYDVKM. Deletions cut 2 bases from V and 0 bases from J, with 14 bases between. For the CDR3, the DNA is TGTGCCAGCAGTTTAGACGGGGGCCTACTCTCCTACGAGCAGTACTTC. Protein product: CASSLDGGLLSYEQYF.

This clonotype was seen only a few times. The J gene is TRBJ2-2, the V gene TRBV6-2 or TRBV6-3, with D unresolved. The length of the CDR3 is 13 residues. V lost 7 bases and J 7 bases, leaving 13 bases between the germline ends. Germline CDR1 reads MNHEY; CDR2 reads SVGEGT. As DNA, the CDR3 is TGTGCCAGCAAAGACCGTAGGGACGGGGAGCTGTTTTTT. Its translation: CASKDRRDGELFF.

In this sample, this clonotype turned up a few times. The rearrangement joins TRBV2 to TRBJ2-3; possibly TRBD2 for D (6 bases). V was pared by 5 bases and J by 3 bases, with 15 bases between. The CDR3 runs 15 residues. Per germline, CDR1 SNHLY and CDR2 FYNNEI. This CDR3 reads CASSNRRGGTDTQYF. CDR3 coding DNA: TGTGCCAGCAGTAATCGGCGGGGTGGAACAGATACGCAGTATTTT.

This clonotype was observed a few times. This chain connects TRBV11-2 to TRBJ1-5, with 7 bases aligning to TRBD1. Germline CDR1 reads SGHAT; CDR2 reads FQNNGV. V shed 5 bases and J 6 bases; nucleotides not matched to a gene: 10. The CDR3 is made up of 15 amino acids. The DNA of the CDR3 is TGTGCCAGCAGCCGAGACAGGGAAGGGTCTCAGCCCCAGCATTTT. Translating gives CASSRDREGSQPQHF.

The rearrangement uses TRBV20-1 and TRBJ1-5, with D possibly being TRBD1 (6 bases). The germline V gene encodes CDR1 DFQATT and CDR2 SNEGSKA (reference sequence). The CDR3 spans 15 residues. V lost 4 bases and J 0 bases, leaving 13 bases between the germline ends. CDR3: CSAIMDSNSNQPQHF. In nucleotides, the CDR3 is TGCAGTGCTATCATGGACAGTAATAGCAATCAGCCCCAGCATTTT.